This T cell receptor beta chain was captured by sequencing in a study of Tregs in tolerant kidney transplant recipients. Unstimulated Tregs (CD4+CD25+CD127-) and CD4+CD25- non-Tregs were sorted from PBMCs. This CDR3 comprises 14 residues. V lost 5 bases and J 2 bases, leaving 10 bases between the germline ends. In germline, CDR1 is KGHSH, CDR2 LQKENI. For this clone: Its antigen is still unknown.

Libraries were prepared by immunoSEQ multiplex PCR; TCRdb keeps only in-frame clonotypes and omits some of them. This sample has 110,000 or so clones, with around 94% found just once. Study conclusions and caveats: Biological reproducibility was not directly addressed, but technical replication error appeared minimal.

The receptor's source is a human donor in good health. The specimen was CD4+ T cells from blood. The chain has TRBV18 and TRBJ1-5, with D unclear. The CDR3 loop reads CASSSDGRNQPQHF. CDR3 coding DNA: TGTGCCAGCTCATCGGACGGTCGCAATCAGCCCCAGCATTTT.